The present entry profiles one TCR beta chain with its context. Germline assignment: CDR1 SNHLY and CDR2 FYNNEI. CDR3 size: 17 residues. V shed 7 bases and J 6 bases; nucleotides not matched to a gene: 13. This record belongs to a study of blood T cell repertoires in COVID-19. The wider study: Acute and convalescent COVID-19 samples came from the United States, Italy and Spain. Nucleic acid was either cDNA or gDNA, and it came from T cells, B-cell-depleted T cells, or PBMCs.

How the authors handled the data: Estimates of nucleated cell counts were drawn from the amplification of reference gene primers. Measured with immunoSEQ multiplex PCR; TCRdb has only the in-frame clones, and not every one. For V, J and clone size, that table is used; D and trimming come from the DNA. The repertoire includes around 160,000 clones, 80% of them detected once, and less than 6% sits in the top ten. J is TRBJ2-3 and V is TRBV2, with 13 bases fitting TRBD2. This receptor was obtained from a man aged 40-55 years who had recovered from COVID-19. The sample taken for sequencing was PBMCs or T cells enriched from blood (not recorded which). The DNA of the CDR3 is TGTGCCAGCACCCGACTAGCGGGGGGCCCCTCGGTCGATACGCAGTATTTT. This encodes CASTRLAGGPSVDTQYF.